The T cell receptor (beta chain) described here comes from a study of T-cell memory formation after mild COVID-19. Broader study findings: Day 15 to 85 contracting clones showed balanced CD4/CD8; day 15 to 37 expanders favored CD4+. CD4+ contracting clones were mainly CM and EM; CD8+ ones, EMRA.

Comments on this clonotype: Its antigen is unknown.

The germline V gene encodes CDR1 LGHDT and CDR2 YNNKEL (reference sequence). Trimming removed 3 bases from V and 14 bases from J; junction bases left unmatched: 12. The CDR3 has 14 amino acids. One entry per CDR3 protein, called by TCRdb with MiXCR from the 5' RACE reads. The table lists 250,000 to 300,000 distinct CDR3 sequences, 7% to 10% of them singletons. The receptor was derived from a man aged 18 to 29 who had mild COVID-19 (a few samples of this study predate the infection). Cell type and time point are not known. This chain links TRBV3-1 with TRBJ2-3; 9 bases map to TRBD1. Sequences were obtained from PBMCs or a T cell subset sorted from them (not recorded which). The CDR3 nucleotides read TGTGCCAGCAGCCAGGTCCATGGACAGGGGAGAACGTATTTT. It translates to CASSQVHGQGRTYF.